The sequence of this TCR beta chain was determined in a study of circulating and synovial CD4+ cells in juvenile arthritis (dated 2014 in TCRdb). Some background on the complete study: Within each patient, the study compared the TCRbeta CDR3 repertoires of three groups: circulating HLA-DR+ CD4 T cells, bulk blood CD4 T cells, and synovial CD4 T cells. The goal of repertoire sequencing was to confirm that a circulating synovial-like CD4 T cell subset was enriched in synovial clonotypes.

Points the paper makes about the study in general: Traditional Vbeta family usage analysis did not detect the difference between circulating pathogenic-like lymphocytes and bulk blood T cells. Overlap with synovium increased with sequencing depth, so measured shared-clonotype fractions likely underestimated the full repertoire overlap. CPL and bulk blood CD4 samples differed in T cell genome counts by at least an order of magnitude, so sample-size effects were addressed. Lower diversity was observed in synovial and circulating pathogenic-like lymphocyte repertoires than in bulk blood CD4 repertoires, and some CPL samples were found to be as oligoclonal as synovium. Circulating pathogenic-like lymphocytes clustered together with synovial T cells, and compared with bulk blood, the circulating pathogenic-like lymphocytes shared a substantially higher fraction of CDR3 sequences with synovium.

As for this clone: Its antigen target is currently unknown. Base qualities were left out, and no much larger clone turns up one base away.

Libraries came from the immunoSEQ multiplex PCR assay. An external provider performed TCRbeta CDR3 sequencing as a commercial service. On the study's bioinformatics: The analyses relied on productive nucleotide sequences along with amino acid sequences obtained through in silico translation. Diversity was quantified by Renyi entropy over a range of alpha values, with sample size equalised by taking the median of 200 repeated subsamples. The distance between each pair of repertoires was calculated as one minus the Chao-modified Jaccard index, which corrects for under-sampling, and this distance was used for clustering. Frequency-weighted overlap with synovial clonotypes was calculated over 200 sample sizes with 200 draws without replacement at each size, and the overlap was reported at the size of the smaller sample. TCRdb carries this immuneACCESS record with in-frame sequences only. Its versions omit some clonotypes, under half of them owing to an unresolved V gene in the studies checked, with the rest unexplained. For V, J and clone size, that table is used; D and trimming come from the DNA. Within this sample are around 32,000 clones, with 90% to 95% of them counted one time only. Around 0.63% of the sample comes from the top ten.

The CDR3 starts with the cysteine, ends with the phenylalanine, and has 14 residues. Solely the CDR3 DNA is kept, with 42 bases framed from the first base. The V and J ends are trimmed by 6 bases and 1 base, leaving 12 bases between them. Sequences LNHDA (CDR1) and SQIVND (CDR2) are obtained from the germline V gene (reference sequence). Donors of the sequenced samples were patients with active juvenile idiopathic arthritis. Sorting was carried out immediately after cells were thawed, and dead cells were excluded with Live/Dead Fixable Near-IR Stain. Recombination joined TRBV19 with TRBJ2-5; the D gene is perhaps TRBD1, on 5 matching bases. The source material was CD4+ T cells from blood. The sequence was obtained from a human donor with juvenile idiopathic arthritis. The CDR3 protein: CASSFGHSQETQYF. The nucleotide sequence reads as follows: TGTGCCAGTAGCTTCGGACACAGCCAAGAGACCCAGTACTTC. With all but the CDR3 taken from the reference TRBV19 and TRBJ2-5 genes, the full variable domain is: DGGITQSPKYLFRKEGQNVTLSCEQNLNHDAMYWYRQDPGQGLRLIYYSQIVNDFQKGDIAEGYSVSREKKESFPLTVTSAQKNPTAFYLCASSFGHSQETQYFGPGTRLLVL.